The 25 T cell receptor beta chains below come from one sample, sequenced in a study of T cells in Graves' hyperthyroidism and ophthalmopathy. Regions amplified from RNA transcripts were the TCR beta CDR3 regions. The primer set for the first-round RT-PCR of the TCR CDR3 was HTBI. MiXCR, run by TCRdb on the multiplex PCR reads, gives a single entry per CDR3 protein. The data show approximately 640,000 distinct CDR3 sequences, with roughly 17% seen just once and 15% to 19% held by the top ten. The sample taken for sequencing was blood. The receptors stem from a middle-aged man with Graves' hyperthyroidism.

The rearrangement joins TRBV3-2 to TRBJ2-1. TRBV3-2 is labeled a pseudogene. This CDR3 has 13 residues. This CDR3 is CASSQVDSNEQFF. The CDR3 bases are TGTGCCAGCAGCCAAGTCGACTCCAATGAGCAGTTCTTC.

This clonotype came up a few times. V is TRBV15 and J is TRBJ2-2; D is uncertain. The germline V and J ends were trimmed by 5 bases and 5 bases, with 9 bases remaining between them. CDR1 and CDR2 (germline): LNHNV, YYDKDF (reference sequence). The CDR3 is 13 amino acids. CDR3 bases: TGTGCCACCAGCCAGGTCGTTACCGGGGAGCTGTTTTTT. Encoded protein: CATSQVVTGELFF.

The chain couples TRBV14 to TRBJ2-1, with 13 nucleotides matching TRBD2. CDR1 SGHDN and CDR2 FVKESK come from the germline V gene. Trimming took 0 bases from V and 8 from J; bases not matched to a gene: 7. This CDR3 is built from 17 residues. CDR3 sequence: CASSQESGLAGKDEQFF. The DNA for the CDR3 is TGTGCCAGCAGCCAAGAGTCGGGACTAGCGGGAAAGGATGAGCAGTTCTTC.

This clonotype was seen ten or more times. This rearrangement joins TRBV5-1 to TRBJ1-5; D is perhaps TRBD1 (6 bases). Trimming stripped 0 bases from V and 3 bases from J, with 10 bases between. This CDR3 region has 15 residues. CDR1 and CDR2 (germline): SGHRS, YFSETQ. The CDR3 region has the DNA TGCGCCAGCAGCTTGGACGGACAGTTCAATCAGCCCCAGCATTTT. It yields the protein CASSLDGQFNQPQHF.

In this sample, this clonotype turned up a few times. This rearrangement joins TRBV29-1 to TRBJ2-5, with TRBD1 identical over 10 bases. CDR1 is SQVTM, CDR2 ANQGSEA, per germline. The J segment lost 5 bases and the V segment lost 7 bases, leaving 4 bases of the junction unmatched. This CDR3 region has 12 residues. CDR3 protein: CSGRQGAETQYF. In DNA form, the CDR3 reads TGCAGCGGGCGACAGGGGGCTGAGACCCAGTACTTC.

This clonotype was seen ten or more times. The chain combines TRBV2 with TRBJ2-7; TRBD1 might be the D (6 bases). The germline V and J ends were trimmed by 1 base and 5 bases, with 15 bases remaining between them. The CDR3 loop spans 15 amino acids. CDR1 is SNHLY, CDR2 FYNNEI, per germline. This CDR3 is CASSEEQGKGHEQYF. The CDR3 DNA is TGTGCCAGCAGTGAAGAACAGGGAAAGGGACACGAGCAGTACTTC.

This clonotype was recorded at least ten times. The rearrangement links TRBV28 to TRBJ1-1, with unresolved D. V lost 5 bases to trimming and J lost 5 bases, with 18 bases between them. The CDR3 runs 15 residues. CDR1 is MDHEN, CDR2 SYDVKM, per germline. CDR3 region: CASSRPGPLETEAFF. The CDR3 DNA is TGTGCCAGCAGTCGGCCGGGCCCTCTGGAGACTGAAGCTTTCTTT.

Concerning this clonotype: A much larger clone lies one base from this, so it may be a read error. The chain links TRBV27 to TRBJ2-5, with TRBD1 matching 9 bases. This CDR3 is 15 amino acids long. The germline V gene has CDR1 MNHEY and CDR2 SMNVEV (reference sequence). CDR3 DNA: TGTGCCAGCAGTTTAGGACAGGGGAGAGTAGAGACCCTGTACTTC. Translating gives CASSLGQGRVETLYF.

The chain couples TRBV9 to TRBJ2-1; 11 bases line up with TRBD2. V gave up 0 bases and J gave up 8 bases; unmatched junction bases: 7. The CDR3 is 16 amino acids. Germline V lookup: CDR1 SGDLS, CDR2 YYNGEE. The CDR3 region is CASSVGLAGGEYEQFF. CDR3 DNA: TGTGCCAGCAGCGTAGGTCTAGCGGGAGGAGAGTATGAGCAGTTCTTC. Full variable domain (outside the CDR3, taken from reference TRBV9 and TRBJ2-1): DSGVTQTPKHLITATGQRVTLRCSPRSGDLSVYWYQQSLDQGLQFLIQYYNGEERAKGNILERFSAQQFPDLHSELNLSSLELGDSALYFCASSVGLAGGEYEQFFGPGTRLTVL.

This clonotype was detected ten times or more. The CDR3 protein is CATSGQFSTNEKLFF. CDR3 coding DNA: TGTGCCACCTCGGGCCAATTTTCAACTAATGAAAAACTGTTTTTT. The chain is built from TRBV2 and TRBJ1-4; D gene ambiguous. The V end lost 10 bases, the J end lost 0 bases, and 15 bases lay between the germline ends. CDR3 length: 15 amino acids. Germline assignment: CDR1 SNHLY and CDR2 FYNNEI.

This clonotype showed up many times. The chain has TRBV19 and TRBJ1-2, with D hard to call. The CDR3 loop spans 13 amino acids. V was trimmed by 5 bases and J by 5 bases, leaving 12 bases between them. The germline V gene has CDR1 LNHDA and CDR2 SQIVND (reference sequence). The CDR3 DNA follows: TGTGCCAGTAGTCGCGCGACACTTTATGGCTACACCTTC. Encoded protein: CASSRATLYGYTF.

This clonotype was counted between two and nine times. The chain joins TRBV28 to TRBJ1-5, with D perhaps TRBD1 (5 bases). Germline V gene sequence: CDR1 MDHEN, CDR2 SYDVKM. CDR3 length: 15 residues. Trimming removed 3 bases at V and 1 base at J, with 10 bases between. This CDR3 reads CASSFQGISNQPQHF. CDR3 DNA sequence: TGTGCCAGCAGTTTCCAGGGAATCAGCAATCAGCCCCAGCATTTT.

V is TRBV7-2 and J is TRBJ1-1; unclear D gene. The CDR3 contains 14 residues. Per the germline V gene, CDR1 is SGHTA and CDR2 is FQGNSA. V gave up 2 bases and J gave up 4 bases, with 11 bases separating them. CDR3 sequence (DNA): TGTGCCAGCAGCTTAAACAGAGTAGTCACTGAAGCTTTCTTT. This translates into CASSLNRVVTEAFF.

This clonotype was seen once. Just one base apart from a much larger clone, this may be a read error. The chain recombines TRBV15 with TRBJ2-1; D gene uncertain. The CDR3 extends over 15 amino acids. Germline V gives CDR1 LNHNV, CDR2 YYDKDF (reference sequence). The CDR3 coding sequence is TGTGTCACCAGCAGAGATATAGACAACTACAATGAGCAGTTCTTC. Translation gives CVTSRDIDNYNEQFF.

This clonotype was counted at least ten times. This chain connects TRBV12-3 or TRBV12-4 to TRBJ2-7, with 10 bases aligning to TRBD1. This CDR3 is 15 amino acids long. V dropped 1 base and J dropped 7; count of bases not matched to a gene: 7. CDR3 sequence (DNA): TGTGCCAGCAGTTTAGAGGGACAGGGGACCAAGGAGCAGTACTTC. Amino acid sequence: CASSLEGQGTKEQYF.

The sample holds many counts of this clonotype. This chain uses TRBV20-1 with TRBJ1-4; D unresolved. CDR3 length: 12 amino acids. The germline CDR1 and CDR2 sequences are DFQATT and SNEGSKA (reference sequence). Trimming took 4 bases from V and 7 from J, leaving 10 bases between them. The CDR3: CSANRGSEKLFF. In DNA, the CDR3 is TGCAGTGCTAACCGGGGAAGTGAAAAACTGTTTTTT.

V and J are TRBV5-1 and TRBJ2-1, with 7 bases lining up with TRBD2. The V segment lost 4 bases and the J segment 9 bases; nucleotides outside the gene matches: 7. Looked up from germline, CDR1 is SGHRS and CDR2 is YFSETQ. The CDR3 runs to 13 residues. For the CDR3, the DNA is TGCGCCAGCAGCCCATGGGCGGGAGCTGAGCAGTTCTTC. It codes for CASSPWAGAEQFF.

The CDR3 is CASSSGLGMAEETQYF. The DNA for the CDR3 is TGTGCCAGCAGCTCGGGACTAGGGATGGCGGAGGAGACGCAGTATTTT. This chain uses TRBV5-4 with TRBJ2-3; 8 bases agree with TRBD2. The length of the CDR3 is 16 residues. Germline loops: CDR1 SGHNT, CDR2 YYREEE (reference sequence). Trimming took 3 bases from V and 9 from J; bases not matched to a gene: 15.

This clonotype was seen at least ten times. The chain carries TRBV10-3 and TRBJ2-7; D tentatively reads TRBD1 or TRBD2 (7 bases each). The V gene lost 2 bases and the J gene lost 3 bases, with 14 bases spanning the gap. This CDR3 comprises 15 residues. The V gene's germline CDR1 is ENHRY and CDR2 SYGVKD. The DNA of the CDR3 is TGTGCCATCAGTGAGATGTCAGGGGGGGACTACGAGCAGTACTTC. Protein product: CAISEMSGGDYEQYF.

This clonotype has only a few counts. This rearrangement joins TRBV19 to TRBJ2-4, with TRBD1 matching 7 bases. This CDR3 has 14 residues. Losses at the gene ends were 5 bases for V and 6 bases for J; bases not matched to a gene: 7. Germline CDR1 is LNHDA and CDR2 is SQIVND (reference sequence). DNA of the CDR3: TGTGCCAGTAGTGTCCAATCAGGGGGAAACATTCAGTACTTC. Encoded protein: CASSVQSGGNIQYF.

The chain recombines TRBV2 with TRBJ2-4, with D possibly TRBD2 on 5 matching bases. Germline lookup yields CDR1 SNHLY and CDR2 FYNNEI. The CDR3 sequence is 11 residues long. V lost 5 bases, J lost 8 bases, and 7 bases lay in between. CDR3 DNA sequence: TGTGCCAGCAGTTCCGGGGACATTCAGTACTTC. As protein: CASSSGDIQYF.

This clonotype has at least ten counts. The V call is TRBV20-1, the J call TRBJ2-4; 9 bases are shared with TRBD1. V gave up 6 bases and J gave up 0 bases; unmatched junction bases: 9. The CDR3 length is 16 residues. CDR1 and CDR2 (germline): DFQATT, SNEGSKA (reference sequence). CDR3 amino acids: CSASDRGKVAKNIQYF. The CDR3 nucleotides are TGCAGTGCCAGTGACAGGGGGAAGGTAGCCAAAAACATTCAGTACTTC.

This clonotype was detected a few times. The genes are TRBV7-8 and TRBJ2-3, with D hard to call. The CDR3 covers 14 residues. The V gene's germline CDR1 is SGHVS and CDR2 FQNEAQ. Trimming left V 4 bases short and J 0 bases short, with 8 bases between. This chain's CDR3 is CASSWRESTDTQYF. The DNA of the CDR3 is TGTGCCAGCAGCTGGCGCGAGAGCACAGATACGCAGTATTTT.

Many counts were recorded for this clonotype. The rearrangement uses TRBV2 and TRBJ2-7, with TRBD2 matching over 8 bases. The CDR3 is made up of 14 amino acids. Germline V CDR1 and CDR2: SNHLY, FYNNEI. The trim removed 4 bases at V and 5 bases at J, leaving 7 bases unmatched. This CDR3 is CASSVFREGHEQYF. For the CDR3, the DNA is TGTGCCAGCAGTGTCTTCCGGGAGGGGCACGAGCAGTACTTC.

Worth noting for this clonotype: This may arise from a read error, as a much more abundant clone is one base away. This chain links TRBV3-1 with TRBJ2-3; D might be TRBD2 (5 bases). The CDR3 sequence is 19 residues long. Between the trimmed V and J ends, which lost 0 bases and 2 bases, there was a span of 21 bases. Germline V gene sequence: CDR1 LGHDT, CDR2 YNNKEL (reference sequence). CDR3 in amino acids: CASSQDLRAVEPVTDTQYF. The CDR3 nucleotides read TGTGCCAGCAGCCAAGACCTTCGAGCGGTAGAACCTGTCACAGATACGCAGTATTTT.